This is a list of T cell receptor beta chains from one sample in a study of T cell responses to AZD1222 COVID-19 vaccine. Measured with immunoSEQ multiplex PCR; TCRdb has only the in-frame clones, and not every one. The repertoire holds roughly 79,000 clones, with approximately 80% as singletons. The sequencing here drew on peripheral blood, taken on day 0 of AZD1222 vaccination. Source of these receptors: an adult in good health. Both conserved end residues are part of each CDR3. Fields, in order: D gene, J gene, V gene, clone size, CDR3 DNA, CDR3 protein. The D gene is left open where the match is weak. Clone size is stated in some rows and not others, as once, few, many or a class when expanded.

D: TRBD2
J: TRBJ2-3
V: TRBV4-2
size: .
DNA: TGTGCCAGCAGCCAAGGGACTTCGAGGAGCGGGAGTTATACGCAGTATTTT
CDR3: CASSQGTSRSGSYTQYF

D: TRBD2
J: TRBJ2-5
V: TRBV9
size: .
DNA: TGTGCCAGCAGCGTATCCGGGAGGGCATTAAAAGAGACCCAGTACTTC
CDR3: CASSVSGRALKETQYF

D: .
J: TRBJ2-2
V: TRBV12-3/TRBV12-4
size: .
DNA: TGTGCCAGCAGTCTCAGGGTCTCCGGGGAGCTGTTTTTT
CDR3: CASSLRVSGELFF

D: TRBD1
J: TRBJ1-4
V: TRBV28
size: .
DNA: TGTGCCAGCAGCGGTAAGACAGGGGTTGATGAAAAACTGTTTTTT
CDR3: CASSGKTGVDEKLFF

D: .
J: TRBJ1-3
V: TRBV10-3
size: .
DNA: TGTGCCATCAGTGAGGGGGTCCACTCTGGAAACACCATATATTTT
CDR3: CAISEGVHSGNTIYF

D: TRBD2
J: TRBJ2-2
V: TRBV10-3
size: .
DNA: TGTGCCATCAGGGGGATAGCGGGCGCGACCACCGGGGAGCTGTTTTTT
CDR3: CAIRGIAGATTGELFF

D: .
J: TRBJ1-2
V: TRBV6-5
size: once
DNA: TGTGCCAGCGCTAGCCTATGGGCTTCTAGGAGCTACACCTTC
CDR3: CASASLWASRSYTF

D: TRBD2
J: TRBJ2-1
V: TRBV29-1
size: once
DNA: TGCAGCGTTGGTAGCGGGAGCCCATACAATGAGCAGTTCTTC
CDR3: CSVGSGSPYNEQFF

D: .
J: TRBJ2-5
V: TRBV10-1
size: once
DNA: TGCGCCAGCAGACGGGGGGCTAGCAGAGACCAAGAGACCCAGTACTTC
CDR3: CASRRGASRDQETQYF

D: .
J: TRBJ1-5
V: TRBV1
size: .
DNA: TGCACCAGCAGCCAAGACAGGGGCAATCAGCCCCAGCATTTT
CDR3: CTSSQDRGNQPQHF

D: TRBD1
J: TRBJ2-5
V: TRBV10-3
size: .
DNA: TGTGCCATCAGGGGGACAGGGCAAGAGACCCAGTACTTC
CDR3: CAIRGTGQETQYF

D: .
J: TRBJ2-1
V: TRBV5-4
size: few
DNA: TGTGCCAGCAGCTTGGTGTCAACCTACAATGAGCAGTTCTTC
CDR3: CASSLVSTYNEQFF

D: .
J: TRBJ2-1
V: TRBV3-1/TRBV3-2
size: .
DNA: TGTGCCAGCAGCCCGCCGGGGGAGGAGCAGTTCTTC
CDR3: CASSPPGEEQFF

D: .
J: TRBJ1-5
V: TRBV5-1
size: .
DNA: TGCGCCAGCAGTCCTGAACCAAATCAGCCCCAGCATTTT
CDR3: CASSPEPNQPQHF

D: TRBD2
J: TRBJ2-3
V: TRBV30
size: .
DNA: TGTGCCTGGAGTCGACTAGCGGGAGAGACAGATACGCAGTATTTT
CDR3: CAWSRLAGETDTQYF

D: TRBD1
J: TRBJ1-2
V: TRBV2
size: few
DNA: TGTGCCAGCAGTCAAGCGGGGGCAGGGGGCGACTATGGCTACACCTTC
CDR3: CASSQAGAGGDYGYTF

D: .
J: TRBJ2-1
V: TRBV2
size: .
DNA: TGTGCCAGCAGTGATCACAATGAGCAGTTCTTC
CDR3: CASSDHNEQFF

D: TRBD2
J: TRBJ2-5
V: TRBV19
size: .
DNA: TGTGCCAGTAGTCACGATATACGGACTAGCGGAGAGACCCAGTACTTC
CDR3: CASSHDIRTSGETQYF

D: TRBD1
J: TRBJ2-7
V: TRBV9
size: .
DNA: TGTGCCAGCAGCTTAGGGACAGGTCCCCTCTACGAGCAGTACTTC
CDR3: CASSLGTGPLYEQYF